The rows below give T cell receptor beta chains drawn from one sample of a study of blood T cell repertoires in COVID-19. Libraries were prepared by immunoSEQ multiplex PCR; TCRdb keeps only in-frame clonotypes and omits some of them. The table records some 150,000 clones, roughly 77% of them present only once. Source material: peripheral blood. These receptors all stem from a man aged 55 to 70 with acute or convalescent COVID-19. Each CDR3 is given with its conserved first and last residue. The D gene is left open where the match is weak. Part of the rows lack a size; the others show once, few, many or a class for expanded clones.

d_call: -; j_call: TRBJ2-3; v_call: TRBV10-3; clone_size: -; cdr3_length: 13; cdr3_nt: TGTGCCATCAGTGACGGAGCGTCGGATACGCAGTATTTT; cdr3_aa: CAISDGASDTQYF
d_call: -; j_call: TRBJ1-2; v_call: TRBV28; clone_size: few; cdr3_length: 14; cdr3_nt: TGTGCCAGCAGTTTATATGCAGTTAACTATGGCTACACCTTC; cdr3_aa: CASSLYAVNYGYTF
d_call: TRBD2; j_call: TRBJ2-7; v_call: TRBV6-1; clone_size: -; cdr3_length: 16; cdr3_nt: TGTGCCAGCAGTGAAGCGCAGATCGCTAGCGGCCTGGAGCAGTACTTC; cdr3_aa: CASSEAQIASGLEQYF
d_call: TRBD1; j_call: TRBJ1-4; v_call: TRBV15; clone_size: once; cdr3_length: 14; cdr3_nt: TGTGCCACCAGCAGAGGACAGGGAGCTGAAAAACTGTTTTTT; cdr3_aa: CATSRGQGAEKLFF
d_call: TRBD2; j_call: TRBJ2-3; v_call: TRBV29-1; clone_size: -; cdr3_length: 14; cdr3_nt: TGCAGCGTTGAAGCTGGGAGGGCCACAGATACGCAGTATTTT; cdr3_aa: CSVEAGRATDTQYF
d_call: TRBD1; j_call: TRBJ2-5; v_call: TRBV29-1; clone_size: once; cdr3_length: 12; cdr3_nt: TGCAGTACGGACAGGGGGCGAGAGACCCAGTACTTC; cdr3_aa: CSTDRGRETQYF
d_call: TRBD1; j_call: TRBJ2-5; v_call: TRBV6-5; clone_size: -; cdr3_length: 14; cdr3_nt: TGTGCCAGCAGGTCCGGGACAGGGCAAGAGACCCAGTACTTC; cdr3_aa: CASRSGTGQETQYF
d_call: TRBD2; j_call: TRBJ2-1; v_call: TRBV27; clone_size: -; cdr3_length: 16; cdr3_nt: TGTGCCAGCAGTTTGACCGGGACTAACCCCTACAATGAGCAGTTCTTC; cdr3_aa: CASSLTGTNPYNEQFF
d_call: -; j_call: TRBJ1-6; v_call: TRBV6-5; clone_size: many; cdr3_length: 14; cdr3_nt: TGTGCGACCGGGGGACGGTCCTATAATTCACCCCTCCACTTT; cdr3_aa: CATGGRSYNSPLHF
d_call: -; j_call: TRBJ1-6; v_call: TRBV5-5; clone_size: -; cdr3_length: 16; cdr3_nt: TGTGCCAGCAGCTCGCATTTTGCTAGCAATAATTCACCCCTCCACTTT; cdr3_aa: CASSSHFASNNSPLHF
d_call: TRBD2; j_call: TRBJ2-7; v_call: TRBV24-1; clone_size: -; cdr3_length: 15; cdr3_nt: TGTGCCACCAGGGGACTAGCGGGAGTTAAGAACGAGCAGTACTTC; cdr3_aa: CATRGLAGVKNEQYF
d_call: TRBD2; j_call: TRBJ2-1; v_call: TRBV6-2/TRBV6-3; clone_size: -; cdr3_length: 17; cdr3_nt: TGTGCCAGCAGTTATATAGCGGGAGGGCCCATTGTTGATGAGCAGTTCTTC; cdr3_aa: CASSYIAGGPIVDEQFF
d_call: -; j_call: TRBJ1-3; v_call: TRBV19; clone_size: -; cdr3_length: 14; cdr3_nt: TGTGCCAGTAGTATGGGACACTCTGGAAACACCATATATTTT; cdr3_aa: CASSMGHSGNTIYF
d_call: TRBD2; j_call: TRBJ2-2; v_call: TRBV28; clone_size: -; cdr3_length: 13; cdr3_nt: TGTGCCAGCAGTCTAGCGGTGGGCGGGGAGCTGTTTTTT; cdr3_aa: CASSLAVGGELFF
d_call: -; j_call: TRBJ2-2; v_call: TRBV5-8; clone_size: -; cdr3_length: 16; cdr3_nt: TGTGCCAGCAGCTTTATGTTCGGAGTCAACACCGGGGAGCTGTTTTTT; cdr3_aa: CASSFMFGVNTGELFF